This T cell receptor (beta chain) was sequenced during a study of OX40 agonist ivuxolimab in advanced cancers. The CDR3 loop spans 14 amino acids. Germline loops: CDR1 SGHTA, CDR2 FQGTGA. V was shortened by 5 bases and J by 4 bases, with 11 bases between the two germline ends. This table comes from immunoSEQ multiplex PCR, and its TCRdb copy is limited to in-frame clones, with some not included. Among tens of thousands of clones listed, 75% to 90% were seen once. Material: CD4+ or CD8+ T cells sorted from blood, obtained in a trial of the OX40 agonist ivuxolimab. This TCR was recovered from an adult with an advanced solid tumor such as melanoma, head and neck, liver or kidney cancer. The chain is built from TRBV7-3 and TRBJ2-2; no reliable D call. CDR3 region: CASSLRRSTGELFF. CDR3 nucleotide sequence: TGTGCCAGCAGCCTAAGACGGAGCACCGGGGAGCTGTTTTTT.